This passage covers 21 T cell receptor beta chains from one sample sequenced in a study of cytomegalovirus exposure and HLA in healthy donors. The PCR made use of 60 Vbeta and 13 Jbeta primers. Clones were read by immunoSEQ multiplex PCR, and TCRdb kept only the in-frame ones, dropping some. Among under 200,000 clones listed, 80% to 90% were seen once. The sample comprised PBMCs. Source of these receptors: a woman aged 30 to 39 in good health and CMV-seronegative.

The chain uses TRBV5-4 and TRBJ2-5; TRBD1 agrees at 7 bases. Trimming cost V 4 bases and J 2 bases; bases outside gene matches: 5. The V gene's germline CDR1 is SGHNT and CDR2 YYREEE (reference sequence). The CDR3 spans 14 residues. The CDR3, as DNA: TGTGCCAGCAGCCGAACAGGGGTACAAGAGACCCAGTACTTC. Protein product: CASSRTGVQETQYF.

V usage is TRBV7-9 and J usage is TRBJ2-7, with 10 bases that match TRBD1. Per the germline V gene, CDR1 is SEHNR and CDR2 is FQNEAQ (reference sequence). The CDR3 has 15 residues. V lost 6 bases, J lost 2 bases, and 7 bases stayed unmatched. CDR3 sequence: CASSSGTGAPYEQYF. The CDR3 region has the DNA TGTGCCAGCAGTTCCGGGACAGGGGCCCCCTACGAGCAGTACTTC.

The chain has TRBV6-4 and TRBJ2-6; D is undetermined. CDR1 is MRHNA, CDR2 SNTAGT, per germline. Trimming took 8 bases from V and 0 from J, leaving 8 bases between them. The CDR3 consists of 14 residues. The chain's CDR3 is CASSQDSGANVLTF. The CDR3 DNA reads TGTGCCAGCTCACAAGACTCTGGGGCCAACGTCCTGACTTTC.

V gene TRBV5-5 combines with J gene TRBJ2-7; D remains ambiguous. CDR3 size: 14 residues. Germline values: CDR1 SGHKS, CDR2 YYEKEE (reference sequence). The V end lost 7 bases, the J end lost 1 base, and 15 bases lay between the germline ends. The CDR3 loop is CASYPGPGSYEQYF. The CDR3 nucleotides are TGTGCCAGCTACCCAGGTCCTGGTTCCTACGAGCAGTACTTC.

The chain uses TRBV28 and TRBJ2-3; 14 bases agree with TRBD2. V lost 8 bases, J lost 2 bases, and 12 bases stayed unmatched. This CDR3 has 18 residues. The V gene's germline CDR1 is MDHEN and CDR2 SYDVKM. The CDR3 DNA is TGTGCCAGCGCCTTCGGACTAGCGGGGGGAATACCCACAGATACGCAGTATTTT. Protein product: CASAFGLAGGIPTDTQYF.

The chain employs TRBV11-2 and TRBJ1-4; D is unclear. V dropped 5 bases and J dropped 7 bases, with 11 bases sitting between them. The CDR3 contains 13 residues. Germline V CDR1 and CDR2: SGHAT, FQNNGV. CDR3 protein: CASSRAVGEKLFF. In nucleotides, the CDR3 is TGTGCCAGCAGCCGAGCGGTCGGTGAAAAACTGTTTTTT.

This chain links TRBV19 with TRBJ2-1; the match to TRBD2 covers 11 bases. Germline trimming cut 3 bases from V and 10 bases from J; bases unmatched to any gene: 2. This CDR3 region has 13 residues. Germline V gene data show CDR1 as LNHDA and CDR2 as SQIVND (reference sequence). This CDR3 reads CASSMGLAAEQFF. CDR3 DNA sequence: TGTGCCAGTAGTATGGGACTAGCGGCCGAGCAGTTCTTC.

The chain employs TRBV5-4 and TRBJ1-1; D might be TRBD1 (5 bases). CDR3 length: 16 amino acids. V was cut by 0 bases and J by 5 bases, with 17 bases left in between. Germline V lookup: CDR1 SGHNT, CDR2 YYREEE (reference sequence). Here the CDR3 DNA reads TGTGCCAGCAGCTTGGGGACAAGGACCCTGGGGACTGAAGCTTTCTTT. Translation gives CASSLGTRTLGTEAFF.

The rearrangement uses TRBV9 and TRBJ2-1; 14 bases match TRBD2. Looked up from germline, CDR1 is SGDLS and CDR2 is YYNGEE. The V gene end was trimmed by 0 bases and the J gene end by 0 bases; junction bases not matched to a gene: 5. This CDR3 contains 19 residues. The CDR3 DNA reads TGTGCCAGCAGCGTAGGGGCGGGACTAGCGGGAGACTCCTACAATGAGCAGTTCTTC. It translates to CASSVGAGLAGDSYNEQFF.

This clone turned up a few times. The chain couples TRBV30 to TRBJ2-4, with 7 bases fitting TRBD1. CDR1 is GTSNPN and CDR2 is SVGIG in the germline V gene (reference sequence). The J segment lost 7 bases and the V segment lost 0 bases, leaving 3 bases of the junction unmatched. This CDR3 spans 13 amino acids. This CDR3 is CAWSVTGRNIQYF. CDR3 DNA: TGTGCCTGGAGTGTGACAGGGCGGAACATTCAGTACTTC.

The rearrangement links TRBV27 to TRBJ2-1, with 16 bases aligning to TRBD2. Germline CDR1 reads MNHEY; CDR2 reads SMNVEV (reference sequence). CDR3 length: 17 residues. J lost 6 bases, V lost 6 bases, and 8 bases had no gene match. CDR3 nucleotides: TGTGCCAGCAGCGTTGGGACTAGCGGGGGGGCCGTCAATGAGCAGTTCTTC. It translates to CASSVGTSGGAVNEQFF.

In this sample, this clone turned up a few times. CDR3 sequence reads: CASSPGRQVNYGYTF. In nucleotides, the CDR3 is TGTGCCAGCAGCCCCGGAAGACAGGTTAACTATGGCTACACCTTC. V gene TRBV27 combines with J gene TRBJ1-2; a weak D match, TRBD1 (6 bases). The CDR3 contains 15 residues. Trimming pared 6 bases from V and 1 base from J, leaving 15 bases between. Germline-derived CDR1 and CDR2 are MNHEY and SMNVEV (reference sequence).

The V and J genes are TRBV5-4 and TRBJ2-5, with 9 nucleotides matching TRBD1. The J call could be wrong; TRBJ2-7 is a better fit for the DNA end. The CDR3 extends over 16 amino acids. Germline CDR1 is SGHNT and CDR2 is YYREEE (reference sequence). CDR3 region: CASSLWGDRVAYEQYF. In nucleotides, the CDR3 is TGTGCCAGCAGCTTATGGGGGGACAGGGTCGCCTACGAGCAGTACTTC.

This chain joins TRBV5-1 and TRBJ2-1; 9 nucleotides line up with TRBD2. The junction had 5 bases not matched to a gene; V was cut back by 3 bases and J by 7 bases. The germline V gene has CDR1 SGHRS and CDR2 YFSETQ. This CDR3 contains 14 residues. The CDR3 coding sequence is TGCGCCAGCAGCTGGACTAGCGCGGGAAATGAGCAGTTCTTC. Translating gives CASSWTSAGNEQFF.

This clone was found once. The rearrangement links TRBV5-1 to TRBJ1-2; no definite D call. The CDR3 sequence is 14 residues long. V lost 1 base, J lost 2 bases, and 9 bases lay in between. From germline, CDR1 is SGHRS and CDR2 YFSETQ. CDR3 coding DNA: TGCGCCAGCAGCTTGAGGACGGGGAACTATGGCTACACCTTC. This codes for CASSLRTGNYGYTF.

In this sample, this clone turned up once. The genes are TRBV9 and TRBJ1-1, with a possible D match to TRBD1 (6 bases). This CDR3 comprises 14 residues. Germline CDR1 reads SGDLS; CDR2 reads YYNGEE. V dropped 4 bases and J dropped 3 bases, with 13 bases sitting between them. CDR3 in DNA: TGTGCCAGCAGCTTAGGACAGCAGGACACTGAAGCTTTCTTT. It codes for CASSLGQQDTEAFF.

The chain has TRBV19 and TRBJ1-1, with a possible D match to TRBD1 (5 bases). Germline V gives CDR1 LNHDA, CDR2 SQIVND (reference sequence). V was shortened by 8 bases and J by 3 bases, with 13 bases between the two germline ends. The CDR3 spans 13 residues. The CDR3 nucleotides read TGTGCCAGTGGTTCTACAGGTGACACTGAAGCTTTCTTT. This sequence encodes CASGSTGDTEAFF.

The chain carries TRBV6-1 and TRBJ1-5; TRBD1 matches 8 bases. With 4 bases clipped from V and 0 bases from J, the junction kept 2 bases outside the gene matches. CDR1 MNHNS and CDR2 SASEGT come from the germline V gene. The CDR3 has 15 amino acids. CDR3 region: CASSGRGPSNQPQHF. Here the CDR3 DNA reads TGTGCCAGCAGTGGCAGGGGGCCTAGCAATCAGCCCCAGCATTTT.

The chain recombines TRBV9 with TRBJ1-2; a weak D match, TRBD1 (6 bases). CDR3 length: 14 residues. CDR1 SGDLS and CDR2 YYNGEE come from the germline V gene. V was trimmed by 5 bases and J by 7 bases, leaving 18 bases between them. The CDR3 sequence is CASRTRGGLAGYTF. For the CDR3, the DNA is TGTGCCAGCAGGACGCGGGGGGGCCTGGCTGGCTACACCTTC.

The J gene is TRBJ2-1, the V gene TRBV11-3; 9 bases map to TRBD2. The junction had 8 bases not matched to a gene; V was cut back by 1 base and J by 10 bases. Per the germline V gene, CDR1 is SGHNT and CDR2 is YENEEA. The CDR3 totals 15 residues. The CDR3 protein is CASSLGSSGGREQFF. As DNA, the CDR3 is TGTGCCAGCAGCTTAGGGAGTAGCGGGGGCCGCGAGCAGTTCTTC.

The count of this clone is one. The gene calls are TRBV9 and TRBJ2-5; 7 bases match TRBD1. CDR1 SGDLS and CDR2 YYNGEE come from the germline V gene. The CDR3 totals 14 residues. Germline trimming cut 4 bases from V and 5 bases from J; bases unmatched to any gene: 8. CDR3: CASSTTTGWETQYF. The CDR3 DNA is TGTGCCAGCAGCACAACGACAGGGTGGGAGACCCAGTACTTC.